This TCR beta chain was captured by sequencing in a study of T cell repertoires in ileal Crohn's disease. This CDR3 has 14 amino acids. V was shortened by 3 bases and J by 5 bases, with 14 bases between the two germline ends. Per the germline V gene, CDR1 is SGHTS and CDR2 is YDEGEE. The table came from immunoSEQ multiplex PCR; TCRdb's copy has only in-frame clones and leaves some out. The table has 55,000 to 65,000 clones, roughly 91% seen once. As for time point: neoterminal ileum biopsy at postoperative endoscopy, about 6 months after surgery. The TCR originated in an adult with Crohn's disease. The sequenced sample was ileal tissue. The J gene is TRBJ1-1, the V gene TRBV5-8; unclear D gene. In DNA, the CDR3 is TGTGCCAGCAGCTCAGAGGTAGCTTCAACTGAAGCTTTCTTT. It codes for CASSSEVASTEAFF.